This T cell receptor (beta chain) was documented in a study of technical replicates of blood from a few donors. Only in-frame clones appear in the TCRdb table, and some are missing; sequencing was by immunoSEQ multiplex PCR. The profile covers about 83,000 clones, with about 92% appearing a single time and more than 0.2% taken by the ten largest. V lost 2 bases to trimming and J lost 2 bases, with 13 bases between them. CDR3 length: 16 amino acids. Germline CDR1 SNHLY, CDR2 FYNNEI. The chain joins TRBV2 to TRBJ1-5; D gene ambiguous. Source material: T cells isolated from PBMCs. The source is a human donor in good health. Here the CDR3 reads CASSELSRYGNQPQHF. CDR3 DNA: TGTGCCAGCAGTGAACTCTCGCGTTATGGCAATCAGCCCCAGCATTTT.